A selection of T cell receptor beta chains follows, all from one sample in a study of blood T cell repertoires in COVID-19. Profiling relied on immunoSEQ multiplex PCR, and the TCRdb table lists in-frame clones only, not all of them. This sample has 150,000 to 200,000 clones, with over 75% found just once. The sample consisted of PBMCs or T cells enriched from blood (not recorded which). The receptors originated from a human donor with acute COVID-19. The donor label of this sample is uncertain. Both conserved end residues are trimmed from each CDR3. Each record gives: CDR3 protein, V gene, J gene.

CDR3: ASSEGGGMGNTIY
V: TRBV6-1
J: TRBJ1-3

CDR3: ASSRLGGAGGPETQY
V: TRBV4-2
J: TRBJ2-5

CDR3: ASTRTGLAGGELF
V: TRBV7-8
J: TRBJ2-2

CDR3: ASSPGATGGNQPQH
V: TRBV18
J: TRBJ1-5

CDR3: ASSLQPNSPLH
V: TRBV5-1
J: TRBJ1-6

CDR3: ASSVKTGGDTGELF
V: TRBV9
J: TRBJ2-2

CDR3: ASSQGERPGEQY
V: TRBV3-1/TRBV3-2
J: TRBJ2-7

CDR3: ASSRTGLGLGYT
V: TRBV7-2
J: TRBJ1-2

CDR3: ASREGAAYEQY
V: TRBV5-1
J: TRBJ2-7

CDR3: ASSSIWTGNQETQY
V: TRBV5-6
J: TRBJ2-5

CDR3: ASSLNGQGRPDTQY
V: TRBV23-1
J: TRBJ2-3

CDR3: ASSRQDQGASYGYT
V: TRBV19
J: TRBJ1-2

CDR3: ASSRRGSNSYNSPLH
V: TRBV21-1
J: TRBJ1-6

CDR3: ASSDGVSPLH
V: TRBV5-8
J: TRBJ1-6

CDR3: ASSPHLETYEQY
V: TRBV4-2
J: TRBJ2-7

CDR3: ASSLYRPSGNTIY
V: TRBV5-6
J: TRBJ1-3

CDR3: ASSRDRGNSPLH
V: TRBV4-1
J: TRBJ1-6

CDR3: AWSTNTGELF
V: TRBV30
J: TRBJ2-2

CDR3: AISDRDKGYEQY
V: TRBV10-3
J: TRBJ2-7

CDR3: ASGAARNEQF
V: TRBV6-5
J: TRBJ2-1

CDR3: AFSRQGAGYEQY
V: TRBV30
J: TRBJ2-7

CDR3: ASSVGTSNTGELF
V: TRBV9
J: TRBJ2-2

CDR3: ASSPTGVGETQY
V: TRBV18
J: TRBJ2-5

CDR3: ASSERGVYNEQF
V: TRBV6-1
J: TRBJ2-1

CDR3: ASSRDRGRQETQY
V: TRBV5-1
J: TRBJ2-5

CDR3: ASSQAPGTALYNEQF
V: TRBV3-1/TRBV3-2
J: TRBJ2-1

CDR3: ASRVTASGNTIY
V: TRBV27
J: TRBJ1-3

CDR3: ASSSPGGREKLF
V: TRBV7-2
J: TRBJ1-4

CDR3: ASSTRQGRSTEAF
V: TRBV21-1
J: TRBJ1-1

CDR3: ASSPKRLLNTEAF
V: TRBV7-2
J: TRBJ1-1

CDR3: ASSNAALQDWGELF
V: TRBV19
J: TRBJ2-2

CDR3: ASDRGEDTQY
V: TRBV12-3/TRBV12-4
J: TRBJ2-3

CDR3: AIMGATEAF
V: TRBV10-3
J: TRBJ1-1

CDR3: ASSPRGRAEAF
V: TRBV7-9
J: TRBJ1-1

CDR3: ASSLVAGGPTDTQY
V: TRBV5-1
J: TRBJ2-3

CDR3: ASSWGETQY
V: TRBV6-2/TRBV6-3
J: TRBJ2-5

CDR3: ASSLEGTGRQPQH
V: TRBV7-9
J: TRBJ1-5

CDR3: ASSQVNFRGSSYEQY
V: TRBV4-1
J: TRBJ2-7

CDR3: ASSPAERYSGNTIY
V: TRBV4-3
J: TRBJ1-3

CDR3: AWAVRDRDNQPQH
V: TRBV30
J: TRBJ1-5

CDR3: ASSKDLDREDRNTEAF
V: TRBV21-1
J: TRBJ1-1